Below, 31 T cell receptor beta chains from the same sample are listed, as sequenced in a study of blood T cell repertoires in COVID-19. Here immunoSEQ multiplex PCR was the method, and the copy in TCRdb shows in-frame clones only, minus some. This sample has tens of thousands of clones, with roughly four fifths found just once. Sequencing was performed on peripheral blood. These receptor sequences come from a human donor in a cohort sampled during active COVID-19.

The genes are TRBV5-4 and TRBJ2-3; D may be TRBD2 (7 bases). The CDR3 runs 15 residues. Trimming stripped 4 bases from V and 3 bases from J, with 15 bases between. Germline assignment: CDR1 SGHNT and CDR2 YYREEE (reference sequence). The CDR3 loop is CASSRGGGNTDTQYF. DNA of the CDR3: TGTGCCAGCAGCCGGGGAGGGGGGAATACAGATACGCAGTATTTT.

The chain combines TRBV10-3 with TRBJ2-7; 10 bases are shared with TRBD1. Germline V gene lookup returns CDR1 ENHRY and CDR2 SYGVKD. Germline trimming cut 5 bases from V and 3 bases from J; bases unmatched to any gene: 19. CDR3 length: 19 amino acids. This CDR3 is CAISKYRDRGPLVFYEQYF. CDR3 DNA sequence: TGTGCCATCAGTAAATACCGGGACAGGGGTCCCCTTGTTTTCTACGAGCAGTACTTC.

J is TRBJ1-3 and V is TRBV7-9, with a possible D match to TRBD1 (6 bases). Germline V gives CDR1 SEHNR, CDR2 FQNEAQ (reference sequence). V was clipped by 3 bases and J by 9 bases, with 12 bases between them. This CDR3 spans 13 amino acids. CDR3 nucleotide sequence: TGTGCCAGCAGCTTGGGCAGGGGCGGCACCATATATTTT. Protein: CASSLGRGGTIYF.

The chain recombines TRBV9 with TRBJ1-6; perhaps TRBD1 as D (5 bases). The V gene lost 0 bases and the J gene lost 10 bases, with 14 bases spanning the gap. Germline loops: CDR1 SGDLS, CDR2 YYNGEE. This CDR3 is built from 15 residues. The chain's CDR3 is CASSVGGVAGSPLHF. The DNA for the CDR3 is TGTGCCAGCAGCGTAGGGGGGGTGGCGGGGTCACCCCTCCACTTT.

The CDR3 spells CASSIQLNQPQHF. CDR3 sequence (DNA): TGTGCCAGTAGTATCCAACTTAATCAGCCCCAGCATTTT. The rearrangement joins TRBV19 to TRBJ1-5; no reliable D call. The CDR3 spans 13 residues. The germline V gene encodes CDR1 LNHDA and CDR2 SQIVND (reference sequence). Between the trimmed V and J ends, which lost 3 bases and 4 bases, there was a span of 7 bases.

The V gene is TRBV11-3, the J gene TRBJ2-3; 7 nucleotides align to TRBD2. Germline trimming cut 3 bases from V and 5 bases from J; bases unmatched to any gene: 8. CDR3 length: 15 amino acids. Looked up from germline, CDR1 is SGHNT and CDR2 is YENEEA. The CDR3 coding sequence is TGTGCCAGCAGCTTCGAACTAGCGTACAAAGATACGCAGTATTTT. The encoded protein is CASSFELAYKDTQYF. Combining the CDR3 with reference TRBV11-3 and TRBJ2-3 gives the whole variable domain EAGVVQSPRYKIIEKKQPVAFWCNPISGHNTLYWYLQNLGQGPELLIRYENEEAVDDSQLPKDRFSAERLKGVDSTLKIQPAELGDSAVYLCASSFELAYKDTQYFGPGTRLTVL.

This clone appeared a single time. This CDR3 is CSVLTSGGEQYF. The CDR3 nucleotides are TGCAGCGTCCTGACTAGCGGGGGCGAGCAGTACTTC. J is TRBJ2-7 and V is TRBV29-1, with 12 bases that match TRBD2. This CDR3 is 12 amino acids long. Germline-derived CDR1 and CDR2 are SQVTM and ANQGSEA. The V segment lost 6 bases and the J segment 6 bases; nucleotides outside the gene matches: 3.

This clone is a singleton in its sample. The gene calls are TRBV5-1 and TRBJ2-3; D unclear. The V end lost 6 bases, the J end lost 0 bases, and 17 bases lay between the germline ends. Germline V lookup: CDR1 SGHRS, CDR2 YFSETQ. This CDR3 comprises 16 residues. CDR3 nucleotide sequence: TGCGCCAGCATCAGAGGTGGAAACCCGAGCACAGATACGCAGTATTTT. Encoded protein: CASIRGGNPSTDTQYF. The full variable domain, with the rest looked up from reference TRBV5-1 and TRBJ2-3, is KAGVTQTPRYLIKTRGQQVTLSCSPISGHRSVSWYQQTPGQGLQFLFEYFSETQRNKGNFPGRFSGRQFSNSRSEMNVSTLELGDSALYLCASIRGGNPSTDTQYFGPGTRLTVL.

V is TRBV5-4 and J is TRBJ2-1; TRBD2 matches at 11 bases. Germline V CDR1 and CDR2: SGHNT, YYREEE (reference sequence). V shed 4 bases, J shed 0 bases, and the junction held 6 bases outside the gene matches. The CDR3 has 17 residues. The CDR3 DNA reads TGTGCCAGCAGCGGAATAGCGGGGGGGAGCTCCTACAATGAGCAGTTCTTC. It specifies CASSGIAGGSSYNEQFF.

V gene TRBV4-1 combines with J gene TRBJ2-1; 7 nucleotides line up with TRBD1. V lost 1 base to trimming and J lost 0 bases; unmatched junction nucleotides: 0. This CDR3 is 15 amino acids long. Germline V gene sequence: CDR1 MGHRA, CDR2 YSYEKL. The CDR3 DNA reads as TGCGCCAGCAGCCAAGGACAGGGCTCCTACAATGAGCAGTTCTTC. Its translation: CASSQGQGSYNEQFF.

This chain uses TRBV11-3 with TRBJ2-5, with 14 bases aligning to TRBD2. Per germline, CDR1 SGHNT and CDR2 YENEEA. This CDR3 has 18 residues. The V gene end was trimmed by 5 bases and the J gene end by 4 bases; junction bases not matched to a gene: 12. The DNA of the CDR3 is TGTGCCAGCAGCGTTCGCGGGACTAGCGGGGGATCCTCAGAGACCCAGTACTTC. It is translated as CASSVRGTSGGSSETQYF.

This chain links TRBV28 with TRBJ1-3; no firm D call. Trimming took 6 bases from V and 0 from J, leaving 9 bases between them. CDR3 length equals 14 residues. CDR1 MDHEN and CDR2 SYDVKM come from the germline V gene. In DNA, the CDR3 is TGTGCCAGCAGGGGAGGAGGCTCTGGAAACACCATATATTTT. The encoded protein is CASRGGGSGNTIYF.

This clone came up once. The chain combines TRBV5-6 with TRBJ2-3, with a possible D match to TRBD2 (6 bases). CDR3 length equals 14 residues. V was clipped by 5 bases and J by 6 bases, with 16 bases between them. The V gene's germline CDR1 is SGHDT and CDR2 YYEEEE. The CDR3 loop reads CASRLGGVTDTQYF. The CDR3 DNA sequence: TGTGCCAGCAGACTCGGAGGGGTTACGGATACGCAGTATTTT.

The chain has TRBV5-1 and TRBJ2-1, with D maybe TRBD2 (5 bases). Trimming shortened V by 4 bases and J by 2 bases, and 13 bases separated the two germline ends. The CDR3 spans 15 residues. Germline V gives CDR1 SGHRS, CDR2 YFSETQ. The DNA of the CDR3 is TGCGCCAGCAGCCCGGAGGTTGGGCCCTACAATGAGCAGTTCTTC. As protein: CASSPEVGPYNEQFF.

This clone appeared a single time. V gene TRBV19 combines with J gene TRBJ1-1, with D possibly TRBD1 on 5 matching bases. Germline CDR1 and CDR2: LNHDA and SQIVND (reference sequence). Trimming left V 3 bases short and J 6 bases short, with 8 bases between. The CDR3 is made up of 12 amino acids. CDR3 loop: CASSIGGAEAFF. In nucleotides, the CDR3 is TGTGCCAGTAGTATCGGAGGGGCTGAAGCTTTCTTT. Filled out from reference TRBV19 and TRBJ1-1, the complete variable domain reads DGGITQSPKYLFRKEGQNVTLSCEQNLNHDAMYWYRQDPGQGLRLIYYSQIVNDFQKGDIAEGYSVSREKKESFPLTVTSAQKNPTAFYLCASSIGGAEAFFGQGTRLTVV.

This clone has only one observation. In nucleotides, the CDR3 is TGTGCCAGCAGCTTTGGGGCCGACTACAATGAGCAGTTCTTC. This sequence encodes CASSFGADYNEQFF. V is TRBV7-2 and J is TRBJ2-1; weak D call: TRBD1 (5 bases). CDR1 SGHTA and CDR2 FQGNSA come from the germline V gene. The CDR3 sequence is 14 residues long. The ends were cut back, 3 bases at V and 3 bases at J, with 9 bases in the middle.

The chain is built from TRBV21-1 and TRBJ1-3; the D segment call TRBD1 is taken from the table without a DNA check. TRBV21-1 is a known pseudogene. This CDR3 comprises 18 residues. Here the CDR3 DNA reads TGTGCCAGCAGCAAAGCTTACAGGCGAGGACCCGGAGGAAACACCATATATTTT. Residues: CASSKAYRRGPGGNTIYF.

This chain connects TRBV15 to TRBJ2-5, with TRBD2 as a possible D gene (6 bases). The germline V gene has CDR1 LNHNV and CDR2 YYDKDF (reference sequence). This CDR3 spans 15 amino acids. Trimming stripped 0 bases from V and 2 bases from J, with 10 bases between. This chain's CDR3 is CATSREPGVQETQYF. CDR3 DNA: TGTGCCACCAGCAGAGAGCCGGGGGTACAAGAGACCCAGTACTTC.

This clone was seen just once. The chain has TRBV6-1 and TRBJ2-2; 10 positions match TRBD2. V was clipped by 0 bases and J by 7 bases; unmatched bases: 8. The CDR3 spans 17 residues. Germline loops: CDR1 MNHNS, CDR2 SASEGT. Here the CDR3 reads CASSEAGLAGDSGELFF. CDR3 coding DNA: TGTGCCAGCAGTGAAGCGGGGCTAGCGGGGGACAGCGGGGAGCTGTTTTTT.

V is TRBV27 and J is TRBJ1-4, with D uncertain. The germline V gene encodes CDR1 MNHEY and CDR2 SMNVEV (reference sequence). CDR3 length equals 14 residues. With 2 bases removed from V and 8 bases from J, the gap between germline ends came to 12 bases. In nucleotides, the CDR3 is TGTGCCAGCAGTTTAAACCTTGAGAGGGAAAAACTGTTTTTT. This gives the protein CASSLNLEREKLFF. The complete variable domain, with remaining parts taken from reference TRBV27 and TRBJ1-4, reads EAQVTQNPRYLITVTGKKLTVTCSQNMNHEYMSWYRQDPGLGLRQIYYSMNVEVTDKGDVPEGYKVSRKEKRNFPLILESPSPNQTSLYFCASSLNLEREKLFFGSGTQLSVL.

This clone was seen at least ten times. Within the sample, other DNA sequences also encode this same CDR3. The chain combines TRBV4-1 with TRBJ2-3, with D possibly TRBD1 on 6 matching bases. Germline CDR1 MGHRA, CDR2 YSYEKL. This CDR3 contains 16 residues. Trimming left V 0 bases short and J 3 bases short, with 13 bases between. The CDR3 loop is CASSQDPGQLTDTQYF. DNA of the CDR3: TGCGCCAGCAGCCAAGATCCGGGACAACTAACAGATACGCAGTATTTT.

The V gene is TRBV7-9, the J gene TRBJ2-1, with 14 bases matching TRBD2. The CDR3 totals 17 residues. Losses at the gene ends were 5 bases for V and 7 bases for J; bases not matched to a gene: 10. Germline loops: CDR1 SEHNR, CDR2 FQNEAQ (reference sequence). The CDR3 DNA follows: TGTGCCAGCAGCAAAATCAAGGGACTAGCGGGGGTGAATGAGCAGTTCTTC. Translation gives CASSKIKGLAGVNEQFF. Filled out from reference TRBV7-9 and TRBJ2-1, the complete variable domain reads DTGVSQNPRHKITKRGQNVTFRCDPISEHNRLYWYRQTLGQGPEFLTYFQNEAQLEKSRLLSDRFSAERPKGSFSTLEIQRTEQGDSAMYLCASSKIKGLAGVNEQFFGPGTRLTVL.

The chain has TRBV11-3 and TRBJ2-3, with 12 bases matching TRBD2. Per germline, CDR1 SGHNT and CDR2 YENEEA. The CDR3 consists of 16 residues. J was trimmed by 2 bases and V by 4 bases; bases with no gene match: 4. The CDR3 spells CASSSLAGGLTDTQYF. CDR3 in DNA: TGTGCCAGCAGCTCACTAGCGGGGGGACTCACAGATACGCAGTATTTT.

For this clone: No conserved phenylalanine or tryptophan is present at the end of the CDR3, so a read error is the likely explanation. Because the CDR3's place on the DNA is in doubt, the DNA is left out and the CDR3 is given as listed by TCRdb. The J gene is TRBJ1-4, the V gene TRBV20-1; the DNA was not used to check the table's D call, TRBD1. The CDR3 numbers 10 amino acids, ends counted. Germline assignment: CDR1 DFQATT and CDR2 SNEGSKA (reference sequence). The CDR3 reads CSARDLLRWG.

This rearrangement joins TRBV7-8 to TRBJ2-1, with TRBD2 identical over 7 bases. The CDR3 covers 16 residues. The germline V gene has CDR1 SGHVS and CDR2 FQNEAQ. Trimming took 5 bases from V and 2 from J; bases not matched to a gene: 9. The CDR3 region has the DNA TGTGCCAGCAGCCCTGGACTAGTTGGCACCTACAATGAGCAGTTCTTC. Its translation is CASSPGLVGTYNEQFF.

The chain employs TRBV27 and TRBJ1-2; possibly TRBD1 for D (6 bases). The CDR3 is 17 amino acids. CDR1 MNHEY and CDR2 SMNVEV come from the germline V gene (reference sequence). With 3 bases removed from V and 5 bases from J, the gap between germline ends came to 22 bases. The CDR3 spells CASSFNRQVAIVYGYTF. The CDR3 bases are TGTGCCAGCAGTTTCAATCGACAGGTCGCAATTGTATATGGCTACACCTTC.

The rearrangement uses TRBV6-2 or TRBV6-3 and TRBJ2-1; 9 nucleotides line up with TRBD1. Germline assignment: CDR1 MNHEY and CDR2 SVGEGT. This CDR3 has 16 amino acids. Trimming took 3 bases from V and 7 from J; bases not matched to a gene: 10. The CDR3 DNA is TGTGCCAGCAGTTATCAAGGGACAGGGAGGGTTAATGAGCAGTTCTTC. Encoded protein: CASSYQGTGRVNEQFF.

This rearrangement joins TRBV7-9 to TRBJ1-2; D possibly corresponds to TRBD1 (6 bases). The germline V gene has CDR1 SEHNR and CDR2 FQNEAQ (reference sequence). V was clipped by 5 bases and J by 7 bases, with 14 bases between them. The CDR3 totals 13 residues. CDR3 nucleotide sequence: TGTGCCAGCAGCCCACAACAGGGAACTGGCTACACCTTC. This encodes CASSPQQGTGYTF.

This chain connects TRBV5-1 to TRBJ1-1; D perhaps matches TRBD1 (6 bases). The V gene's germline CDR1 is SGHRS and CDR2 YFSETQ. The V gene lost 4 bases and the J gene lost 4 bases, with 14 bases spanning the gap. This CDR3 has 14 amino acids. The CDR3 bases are TGCGCCAGCAGCCCAACAGGGCTGGGCACTGAAGCTTTCTTT. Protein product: CASSPTGLGTEAFF.

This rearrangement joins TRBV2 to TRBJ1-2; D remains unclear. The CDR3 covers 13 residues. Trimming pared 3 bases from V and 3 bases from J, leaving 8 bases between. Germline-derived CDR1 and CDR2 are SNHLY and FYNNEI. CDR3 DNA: TGTGCCAGCAGTGATATTTTTGACTATGGCTACACCTTC. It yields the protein CASSDIFDYGYTF.

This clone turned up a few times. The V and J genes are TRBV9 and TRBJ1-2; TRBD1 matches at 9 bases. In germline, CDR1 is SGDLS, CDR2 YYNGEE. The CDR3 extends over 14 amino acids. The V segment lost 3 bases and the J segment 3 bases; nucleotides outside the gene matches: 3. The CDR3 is CASSAGQGDYGYTF. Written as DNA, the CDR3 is TGTGCCAGCAGCGCGGGACAGGGCGACTATGGCTACACCTTC. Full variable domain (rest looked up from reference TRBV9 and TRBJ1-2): DSGVTQTPKHLITATGQRVTLRCSPRSGDLSVYWYQQSLDQGLQFLIQYYNGEERAKGNILERFSAQQFPDLHSELNLSSLELGDSALYFCASSAGQGDYGYTFGSGTRLTVV.